The sequence of this T cell receptor (beta chain) was determined in a study of cytomegalovirus exposure and HLA in healthy donors. With 60 Vbeta and 13 Jbeta primers, the PCR was carried out. Per the authors' pipeline: Later, an analysis found around 80 million unique TCR beta chains, and around 10 million of these were shared. Method: immunoSEQ multiplex PCR; TCRdb's copy keeps in-frame clones and lacks some. The V and J calls and clone size come from that table; D and trimming were worked out from the DNA. In total, the table holds more than 45,000 clones. Notes on the study in general: Later work found most CMV-associated TCR beta chains apparently HLA-restricted. Productive rates of about 90% or about 30% were seen for most TCR beta V segments in an earlier analysis.

Notes on this clone: Antigen specificity is unknown.

Despite likely unrecorded immune exposures, the donors were nominally healthy at the time of sampling. The specimen was PBMCs. This clonotype was sampled from a woman between 40 and 55 years old in good health and CMV-seronegative.

CDR3 region: CASSVYRDRITDTQYF. The DNA for the CDR3 is TGTGCCAGCAGCGTATACCGGGACAGGATCACAGATACGCAGTATTTT. This rearrangement joins TRBV5-6 to TRBJ2-3; 8 bases align to TRBD1. The J segment lost 2 bases and the V segment lost 4 bases, leaving 9 bases of the junction unmatched. The CDR3 contains 16 residues. CDR1 SGHDT and CDR2 YYEEEE come from the germline V gene.